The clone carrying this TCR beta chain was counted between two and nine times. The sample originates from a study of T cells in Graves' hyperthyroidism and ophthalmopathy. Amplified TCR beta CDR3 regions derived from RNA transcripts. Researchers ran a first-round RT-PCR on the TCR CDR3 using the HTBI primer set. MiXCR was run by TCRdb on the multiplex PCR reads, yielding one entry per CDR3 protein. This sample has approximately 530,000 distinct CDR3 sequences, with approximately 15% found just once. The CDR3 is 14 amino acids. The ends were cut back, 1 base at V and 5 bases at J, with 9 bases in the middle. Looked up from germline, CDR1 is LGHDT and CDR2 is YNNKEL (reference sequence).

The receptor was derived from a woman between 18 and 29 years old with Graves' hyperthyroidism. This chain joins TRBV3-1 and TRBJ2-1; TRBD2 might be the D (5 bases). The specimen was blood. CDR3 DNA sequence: TGTGCCAGCAGCCAAGCTAGCACAAACAATGAGCAGTTCTTC. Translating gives CASSQASTNNEQFF.